The present T cell receptor (beta chain) was sequenced within a study of shared clonotypes between healthy human individuals. Study details: Each donor's CD8 memory used one plate, CD8 naive two, each CD4 subset three.

Germline V CDR1 and CDR2: MNHNS, SASEGT. The V end lost 7 bases, the J end lost 8 bases, and 11 bases lay between the germline ends. CDR3 size: 11 residues. All donors qualified as healthy HIV-negative adults and had experienced no recent acute infections or vaccinations. Authors' methods: Filtering differed because ImmunoSEQ produced junction-only sequences that carried no quality scores. Sequenced by immunoSEQ multiplex PCR; TCRdb stores in-frame clones only, minus some. The DNA gave D and trimming, while V, J and clone size come from that table. The table records some 1.1 million clones, around three quarters of them present only once.

This clonotype originated in a man younger than 30 in good health. Some clones in this sample may be carry-over from other donors' samples. V gene TRBV6-1 combines with J gene TRBJ1-2, with a weak D call TRBD1 (5 bases). Sequencing was carried out using memory CD4+ T cells from PBMCs. Subset meaning: CD45RA-negative fraction. CDR3 sequence (DNA): TGTGCCAGCACCTCAGGGTACGGCTACACCTTC. This encodes CASTSGYGYTF.